This T cell receptor beta chain was found in a study of blood T cell repertoires in COVID-19 (dated by TCRdb to the early 2020s). Describing the broader study: Samples from collaborators originated in the United States, Italy and Spain and spanned both the acute and convalescent phases of COVID-19. A freely available public database, intended as a resource for researchers studying the immune response to SARS-CoV-2, is where the repertoires were released. Sample metadata almost always included a de-identified subject ID, COVID-19 status, age in years and sex. HLA class I and class II types, where available, came from metadata supplied by the sample provider rather than from assay-based typing. The samples were drawn from two sources: the first 160 participants of the ongoing ImmuneRACE study, and 1,254 subjects contributed by 6 global collaborators. The material from the prospective study consisted of cDNA or gDNA derived from T cells, B-cell-depleted T cells, or PBMCs. Deeply sampled blood TCRbeta repertoires from subjects exposed to, actively infected with, or recovered from COVID-19 were included in the dataset. Broad study findings and their caveats: How much clinical and demographic metadata was included differed by source and by participant, and the metadata was provided uncurated.

TCRbeta CDR3 regions were amplified from genomic DNA by means of the immunoSEQ Assay, a bias-controlled multiplex PCR. The paper's processing steps were these. Nucleated cell counts per sample were estimated from amplification of reference gene primers within the assay. Sequence reads were collapsed and filtered to measure the absolute abundance of every unique TCRbeta CDR3 rearrangement. For each sample, productive Simpson clonality was calculated by taking the square root of Simpson's diversity index across productive rearrangements. TCRdb provides this immuneACCESS table in a form limited to in-frame rearrangements. Some clones are lacking; in checked studies, under half of them reflect an unresolved V gene, and why the rest are absent is not known. From that table come the V and J calls and clone size; the DNA was used to work out D and trimming. Within this sample are 110,000 to 150,000 clones, with around 73% of them counted one time only. The ten largest account for approximately 6% of the sample.

The CDR3 covers 14 residues, taking in both the cysteine and the phenylalanine. Here the CDR3 DNA is all that survives: 42 bases in frame from base 1. CDR1 MDHEN and CDR2 SYDVKM were looked up in the germline V gene. V has 5 bases trimmed and J has 2 bases trimmed; junction bases matching no gene number 5. Participants in the prospective study were enrolled through a virtual design, were aged roughly 18 to 95 years, and lived in approximately 25 United States geographic areas. To assign participants to cohorts, the prospective study relied on clinical history that participants themselves reported in a screening survey and a study questionnaire. For ImmuneRACE Cohort 3, a participant was defined as recovered based on two consecutive negative NP/OP PCR tests, clearance by a healthcare professional, or resolution of symptoms. In the prospective study, mobile phlebotomists collected whole blood, serum and a nasopharyngeal or oropharyngeal swab from each participant. Over a roughly 2-month period, participants in the prospective study had the option of providing additional blood draws and questionnaires. Blood samples from the prospective study were shipped frozen or at room temperature prior to DNA extraction.

Concerning this clone: It lacks a known antigen. No per-base quality is available; no much larger clone lies one base away.

Sequenced sample: PBMCs or T cells enriched from blood (not recorded which). The chain couples TRBV28 to TRBJ1-2; the central 7 bases match TRBD1. The source is a woman in her 50s who had recovered from COVID-19. The CDR3 protein: CASSPQGENYGYTF. The DNA sequence is as follows: TGTGCCAGCAGTCCCCAGGGGGAAAACTATGGCTACACCTTC.